Listed below are T cell receptor beta chains from one sample, sequenced in a study of blood T cells in healthy people across ages. TCRdb recomputed calls from the 5' RACE reads with MiXCR, one row per CDR3 protein. The table has about 780,000 distinct CDR3 sequences, about a quarter seen once; the top ten hold around 3%. These data are also associated with another study on T cells of mothers and their children.

Sequencing was done on a sample of blood. Source of these receptors: a boy between 10 and 17 years old in good health. The CDR3 runs from the conserved cysteine through the conserved F or W.

>TRBJ1-2|TRBV29-1
CSARQGRGYGYTF
>TRBJ2-5|TRBV7-6
CASSFQAIQETQYF
>TRBJ2-7|TRBV12-3/TRBV12-4
CASSLAGGPLYEQYF
>.|TRBV7-2
CASAPVQGTGTQYF
>TRBJ1-4|TRBV3-1
CASSPDFNEKLFF
>TRBJ2-1|TRBV7-9
CASSQPRGPSSYNEQFF
>TRBJ2-5|TRBV20-1
CSATLVGGTGETQYF
>.|TRBV12-5
CASGAGGYEQYF
>TRBJ1-3|TRBV2
CASVGQGRRYGNAIYF
>TRBJ1-5|TRBV6-2/TRBV6-3
CASTPGGVQPQHF
>TRBJ2-2|TRBV4-2
CASSQGGVILGELFF
>TRBJ2-5|TRBV12-3/TRBV12-4
CASSPRDRKETQYF
>TRBJ2-5|TRBV20-1
CSAVISSLQETQYF
>TRBJ1-2|TRBV12-3/TRBV12-4
CASSKGGRGGYGYTF
>.|TRBV4-1
CASSQDTGLVETQYF
>TRBJ1-5|TRBV10-2
CASRGTGNSGPQHF
>TRBJ1-1|TRBV20-1
CSARDPGTEAFF
>TRBJ2-7|TRBV6-1
CASSKGFGRAYEQYF
>TRBJ2-5|TRBV20-1
CSANLAGLLKSTQYF
>TRBJ2-4|TRBV10-3
CATSGDKNIQYF
>.|TRBV12-3/TRBV12-4
CASSPGRNEQYF
>TRBJ1-4|TRBV18
CASSLGAYATNEKLFF
>TRBJ1-3|TRBV7-2
CASSRLSSGNTIYF
>TRBJ2-6|TRBV9
CASSSAGGPGANVLTF
>TRBJ2-1|TRBV20-1
CSAGPGQGVFNEQFF
>TRBJ1-6|TRBV4-1
CASSIHDRNSPLHF
>TRBJ2-5|TRBV28
CATGDRDETQYF
>.|TRBV3-1
CASRTGSGTQYF
>TRBJ1-2|TRBV29-1
CSVGTDRSYGYTF
>TRBJ1-5|TRBV15
CATSRDIAPPGPILNQPQHF
>TRBJ1-2|TRBV7-9
CASSLANRERGYTF
>TRBJ2-5|TRBV13
CASSFGGPETQYF
>TRBJ1-5|TRBV28
CASSRYRGPHQPQHF
>TRBJ2-7|TRBV11-2
CASSLWEGSYEQYF
>TRBJ2-5|TRBV7-9
CASSLAGVAAAQETQYF
>TRBJ2-1|TRBV5-1
CASSLGSGTSYNEQFF
>TRBJ1-5|TRBV29-1
CSVTDRPGQPQHF
>TRBJ2-4|TRBV28
CASSLEKGIGTKNIQYF
>TRBJ2-7|TRBV15
CATAWDWYEQYF
>TRBJ2-5|TRBV7-2
CADSLSTTQYF
>TRBJ2-2|TRBV3-1
CASSQVEERGLRTGELFF
>TRBJ2-4|TRBV6-1
CASSEAGTRVGIQYF
>TRBJ1-1|TRBV4-1
CASSQVMAGRSTEAFF
>TRBJ2-1|TRBV12-3/TRBV12-4
CASRTTGGNEQFF
>TRBJ1-2|TRBV4-1
CASSQALRSDGYTF
>TRBJ2-2|TRBV2
CASSGDRLSGELFF
>TRBJ1-5|TRBV19
CASEGSRNQPQHF
>TRBJ2-1|TRBV6-5
CASSLSGGLRYNEQFF
>TRBJ2-5|TRBV10-2
CAMGQGSQETQYF
>TRBJ2-1|TRBV20-1
CSARSRLAGDRMEFF
>TRBJ2-1|TRBV7-3
CASSLGPPGTSGVVVHNEQFF
>TRBJ2-2|TRBV19
CASSIISSDTGELFF
>TRBJ2-7|TRBV12-3/TRBV12-4
CASSFRRGGRDEQYF
>TRBJ2-2|TRBV24-1
CATSAGTGGPGELFF
>TRBJ2-6|TRBV20-1
CSRGEGASGANVLTF
>TRBJ1-1|TRBV5-1
CASSLEAGTGGTEAFF
>TRBJ1-4|TRBV12-3/TRBV12-4
CASRGQLGNEKLFF
>TRBJ2-5|TRBV24-1
CATSEGTSGGAWETQYF
>.|TRBV5-1
CASGKRGDYNEQFF